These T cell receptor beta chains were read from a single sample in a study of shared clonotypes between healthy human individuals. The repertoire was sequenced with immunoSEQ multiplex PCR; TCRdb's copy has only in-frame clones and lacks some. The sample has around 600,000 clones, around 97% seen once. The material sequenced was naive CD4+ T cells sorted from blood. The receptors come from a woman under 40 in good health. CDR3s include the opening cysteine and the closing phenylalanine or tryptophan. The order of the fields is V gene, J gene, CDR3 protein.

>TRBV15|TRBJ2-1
CATSQLSGTYNEQFF
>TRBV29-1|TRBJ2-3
CSVEDLGGSGGTQYF
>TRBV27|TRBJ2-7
CASGPGHQLSYEQYF
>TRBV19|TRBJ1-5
CASEGRGVGPQHF
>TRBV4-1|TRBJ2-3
CASSQDRAWEFGDTQYF
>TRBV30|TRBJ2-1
CAWEVGYGEQFF
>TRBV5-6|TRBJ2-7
CASSLRGPSKEYEQYF
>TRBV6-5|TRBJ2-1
CASSFRGSGGGEQFF
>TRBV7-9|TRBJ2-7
CASGRVDRSRGEQYF
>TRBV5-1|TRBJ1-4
CASRLRLSDEKLFF
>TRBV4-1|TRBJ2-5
CASSQLHRVQETQYF
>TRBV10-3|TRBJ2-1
CAIRETSGKRADEQFF
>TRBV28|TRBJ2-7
CASSENQGAGDEQYF
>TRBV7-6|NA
CASSLSGEVFYEQYF
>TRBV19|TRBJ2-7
CASSIRAGNEQYF
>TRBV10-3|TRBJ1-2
CAISERPGTNYGYTF
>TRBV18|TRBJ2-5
CASSLGTGRRETQYF
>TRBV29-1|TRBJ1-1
CSVATGGTEAFF
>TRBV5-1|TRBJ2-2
CASSSRTGNTGELFF
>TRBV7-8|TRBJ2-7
CASSLARFENSKRTYEQYF
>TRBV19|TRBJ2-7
CASTPGTGPYEQYF
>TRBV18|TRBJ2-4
CASSWDTAEGIQYF
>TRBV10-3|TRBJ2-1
CAISGTSGSSYNEQFF
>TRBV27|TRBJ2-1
CASSKPVARDRGPIADNEQFF
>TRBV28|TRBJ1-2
CASSPGRNYGYTF
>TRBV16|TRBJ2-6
CASSPDRGANVLTF
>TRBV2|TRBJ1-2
CASCSGGTYGYTF
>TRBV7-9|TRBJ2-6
CASSLRDTRHGANVLTF
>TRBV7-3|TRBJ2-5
CASSRRGSGREETQYF
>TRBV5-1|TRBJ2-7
CASSSSGSDPYEQYF
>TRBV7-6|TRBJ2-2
CASSPGNTGELFF
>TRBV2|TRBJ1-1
CASSWTGVNTEAFF
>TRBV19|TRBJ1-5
CASNWRLLPDGNQPQHF
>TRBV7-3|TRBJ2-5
CASSLTVGQGETQYF
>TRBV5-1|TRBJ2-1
CASSGQVGTYNEQFF
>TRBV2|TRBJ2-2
CASRKGSGELFF
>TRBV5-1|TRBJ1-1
CASSRPGTASPMNTEAFF
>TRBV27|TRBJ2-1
CASSGQGLASFF
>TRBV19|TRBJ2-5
CASRTSGETQYF
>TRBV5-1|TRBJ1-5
CASSPGTGDNQPQHF
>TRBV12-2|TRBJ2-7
CASRPSEQTEKYF
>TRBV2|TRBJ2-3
CASRALAGTTDTQYF